This is a list of T cell receptor beta chains from one sample in a study of T cell repertoires in cytomegalovirus infection. TCRdb fed the reads into MiXCR, producing one record per CDR3 protein. The sample contains some 110,000 distinct CDR3 sequences, around a tenth of which appear only once. These TCRs' antigens remain unknown. Sequencing used PBMCs, sequenced either directly or after in vitro stimulation (not recorded which). These receptors all come from a human donor in good health (CMV status not recorded). Some clones in this sample may be carry-over from other donors' samples. Both conserved end residues are part of each CDR3. A D gene is named only where the DNA matches it firmly. Expanded clones are given a class, and other clones once, few, many or no size at all.

V: TRBV6-2/TRBV6-3
J: TRBJ2-3
size: many
D: TRBD2
CDR3: CASSKTSGSGRLATDTQYF
DNA: TGTGCCAGCAGTAAGACTAGCGGGAGTGGTCGTTTAGCGACAGATACGCAGTATTTT

V: TRBV4-1
J: TRBJ1-4
size: few
D: TRBD1
CDR3: CASSQGPGTGATNEKLFF
DNA: TGCGCCAGCAGCCAAGGTCCCGGGACAGGGGCAACTAATGAAAAACTGTTTTTT

V: TRBV3-1
J: TRBJ2-1
size: few
D: .
CDR3: CASSLYVPGGTFPNEQFF
DNA: TGTGCCAGCAGCCTATACGTTCCCGGCGGGACCTTTCCCAATGAGCAGTTCTTC

V: TRBV7-2
J: TRBJ2-5
size: many
D: .
CDR3: CASSLSRLMWGETQYF
DNA: TGTGCCAGCAGCTTATCCCGACTTATGTGGGGGGAGACCCAGTACTTC

V: TRBV6-5
J: TRBJ2-7
size: few
D: TRBD2
CDR3: CASTRLAGVPEQYF
DNA: TGTGCCAGCACCAGACTAGCGGGAGTCCCAGAGCAGTACTTC

V: TRBV14
J: TRBJ2-5
size: few
D: TRBD1
CDR3: CASSQRPVRQGPQETQYF
DNA: TGTGCCAGCAGCCAGCGGCCCGTTAGACAGGGGCCCCAGGAGACCCAGTACTTC

V: TRBV28
J: TRBJ2-1
size: few
D: .
CDR3: CASSPGYLVGEQFF
DNA: TGTGCCAGCAGTCCAGGGTACCTTGTGGGTGAGCAGTTCTTC

V: TRBV7-9
J: TRBJ2-1
size: many
D: TRBD1
CDR3: CASSSQGADEQFF
DNA: TGTGCCAGCAGCTCTCAGGGGGCGGATGAGCAGTTCTTC

V: TRBV7-8
J: TRBJ2-1
size: many
D: .
CDR3: CASSPRAVAGIGLNEQFF
DNA: TGTGCCAGCAGCCCCCGGGCAGTGGCGGGAATAGGTTTAAATGAGCAGTTCTTC

V: TRBV28
J: TRBJ2-1
size: .
D: .
CDR3: CASSLTGGYNEQFF
DNA: TGTGCCAGCAGTTTAACTGGGGGCTACAATGAGCAGTTCTTC

V: TRBV5-4
J: TRBJ1-2
size: .
D: TRBD1
CDR3: CASSLRTGYNYGYTF
DNA: TGTGCCAGCAGCCTCCGGACAGGGTATAACTATGGCTACACCTTC

V: TRBV7-2
J: TRBJ2-3
size: many
D: TRBD1
CDR3: CASSLGSTGSGTDTQYF
DNA: TGTGCCAGCAGCTTGGGGTCGACAGGGTCTGGCACAGATACGCAGTATTTT

V: TRBV29-1
J: TRBJ1-5
size: .
D: .
CDR3: CSVSGGIGNQPQHF
DNA: TGCAGCGTCTCCGGAGGAATTGGCAATCAGCCCCAGCATTTT

V: TRBV28
J: TRBJ2-7
size: few
D: .
CDR3: CASSFGDYEQYF
DNA: TGTGCCAGCAGTTTTGGGGACTACGAGCAGTACTTC

V: TRBV7-2
J: TRBJ2-7
size: few
D: TRBD2
CDR3: CASSPRTSGNYEQYF
DNA: TGTGCCAGCAGCCCGAGGACTAGCGGAAACTACGAGCAGTACTTC

V: TRBV12-3/TRBV12-4
J: TRBJ1-6
size: many
D: .
CDR3: CASSLGQYNSPLHF
DNA: TGTGCCAGCAGTTTGGGACAATATAATTCACCCCTCCACTTT

V: TRBV19
J: TRBJ2-1
size: few
D: .
CDR3: CASTPRTAYNEQFF
DNA: TGTGCCAGTACTCCGAGGACTGCTTACAATGAGCAGTTCTTC

V: TRBV7-2
J: TRBJ2-3
size: many
D: .
CDR3: CASSLTRLADTQYF
DNA: TGTGCCAGCAGCTTAACGCGGCTAGCAGATACGCAGTATTTT

V: TRBV29-1
J: TRBJ2-3
size: .
D: .
CDR3: CSGGGRTYTDTQYF
DNA: TGCAGCGGAGGGGGTAGGACCTACACAGATACGCAGTATTTT

V: TRBV12-3/TRBV12-4
J: TRBJ1-5
size: many
D: .
CDR3: CASSGDTGTGNQPQHF
DNA: TGTGCCAGCAGTGGGGACACAGGTACGGGCAATCAGCCCCAGCATTTT

V: TRBV7-2
J: TRBJ1-1
size: many
D: TRBD1
CDR3: CASGRRLGQGRTEAFF
DNA: TGTGCCAGCGGACGAAGGTTAGGACAGGGTCGGACTGAAGCTTTCTTT

V: TRBV20-1
J: TRBJ2-2
size: .
D: .
CDR3: CSARGGGRTGELFF
DNA: TGCAGTGCTAGAGGAGGGGGAAGAACCGGGGAGCTGTTTTTT

V: TRBV6-8
J: TRBJ1-1
size: .
D: .
CDR3: CASSPLAVGSTEAFF
DNA: TGTGCCAGCAGTCCCTTAGCTGTCGGGAGCACTGAAGCTTTCTTT

V: TRBV7-8
J: TRBJ2-1
size: many
D: .
CDR3: CASSRYSEIGFNEQFF
DNA: TGTGCCAGCAGCCGGTATAGCGAAATCGGATTCAATGAGCAGTTCTTC

V: TRBV7-2
J: TRBJ2-2
size: many
D: .
CDR3: CASSPRQDTGELFF
DNA: TGTGCCAGCAGCCCCCGACAGGACACCGGGGAGCTGTTTTTT

V: TRBV20-1
J: TRBJ2-5
size: few
D: .
CDR3: CSARDIQGVETQYF
DNA: TGCAGTGCTAGAGATATTCAGGGCGTGGAGACCCAGTACTTC

V: TRBV20-1
J: TRBJ2-3
size: once
D: TRBD1
CDR3: CSAGHSGQGTDTQYF
DNA: TGCAGTGCTGGACATTCGGGACAGGGGACAGATACGCAGTATTTT

V: TRBV5-1
J: TRBJ2-7
size: .
D: .
CDR3: CASSLGGSGFSYEQYF
DNA: TGCGCCAGCAGCTTGGGGGGCAGTGGCTTTTCCTACGAGCAGTACTTC

V: TRBV7-3
J: TRBJ2-2
size: .
D: .
CDR3: CASSKRRGTGELFF
DNA: TGTGCCAGCAGCAAACGGAGAGGCACCGGGGAGCTGTTTTTT

V: TRBV28
J: TRBJ2-2
size: once
D: .
CDR3: CASSTGDSTGELFF
DNA: TGTGCCAGCAGTACAGGGGACTCTACCGGGGAGCTGTTTTTT

V: TRBV12-3/TRBV12-4
J: TRBJ2-3
size: many
D: TRBD1
CDR3: CASSHKQGAGDTQYF
DNA: TGTGCCAGCAGTCATAAACAGGGGGCCGGAGATACGCAGTATTTT

V: TRBV19
J: TRBJ2-1
size: .
D: TRBD1
CDR3: CASLPGQGRYNEQFF
DNA: TGTGCCAGCCTACCGGGACAGGGGCGATACAATGAGCAGTTCTTC

V: TRBV29-1
J: TRBJ2-1
size: .
D: TRBD2
CDR3: CSAAGTSGGSYNEQFF
DNA: TGCAGCGCAGCCGGGACTAGCGGGGGCTCCTACAATGAGCAGTTCTTC

V: TRBV7-8
J: TRBJ2-1
size: many
D: TRBD2
CDR3: CASSSPEGLAVYNEQFF
DNA: TGTGCCAGCAGCTCTCCGGAGGGACTAGCGGTTTACAATGAGCAGTTCTTC

V: TRBV7-2
J: TRBJ1-3
size: many
D: .
CDR3: CASSTDSMGTGNTIYF
DNA: TGTGCCAGCAGCACGGACTCGATGGGGACTGGAAACACCATATATTTT

V: TRBV24-1
J: TRBJ2-1
size: .
D: TRBD2
CDR3: CATSDPSGTSEVYDEQFF
DNA: TGTGCCACCAGTGATCCCTCCGGGACTAGCGAGGTATATGATGAGCAGTTCTTC

V: TRBV20-1
J: TRBJ1-2
size: many
D: .
CDR3: CSAWDFRRSYGYTF
DNA: TGCAGTGCATGGGACTTCCGGAGGTCCTATGGCTACACCTTC